The clone carrying this T cell receptor beta chain was counted once. No antigen is known for it. Germline V gene sequence: CDR1 MNHNS, CDR2 SASEGT. The CDR3 totals 12 residues. Trimming stripped 6 bases from V and 6 bases from J, with 12 bases between. These data originate in a study of PD-1 blockade in mismatch repair-deficient tumors. General observations from the study: Rapid post-treatment expansion, then contraction, generally preceding radiologic response, marked tumor-resident clones.

TCRdb keeps only in-frame clones here, not all; method: immunoSEQ multiplex PCR. The top ten clones hold roughly 8.1% of a sample with 40,000 to 60,000 clones, more than 65% of them seen once. This clonotype originated in an adult with mismatch repair-deficient cancer. The gene calls are TRBV6-1 and TRBJ2-7; D is unresolved. The specimen was peripheral blood, collected 20 weeks after starting pembrolizumab. The CDR3 region is CASRDMVGEQYF. CDR3 coding DNA: TGTGCCAGCAGGGATATGGTGGGCGAGCAGTACTTC.